The entry below gives a single T cell receptor (beta chain) sequence along with its context. Its antigen remains unknown. In the PCR, 60 Vbeta and 13 Jbeta primers were used. The assay was immunoSEQ multiplex PCR, and TCRdb's table has in-frame clones only and misses some. The table has some 85,000 clones, around 77% seen once. This entry is derived from a study of cytomegalovirus exposure and HLA in healthy donors. Study summary: Sequencing of 150 million to 200 million T cells in an earlier analysis found 95 million to 120 million unique TCR beta sequences.

The CDR3 sequence is 14 residues long. Germline V gene data show CDR1 as MNHEY and CDR2 as SVGAGI. Study-wide results and caveats: Most of the TCR beta V segments (in an earlier analysis) were productive either about 90% or about 30% of the time. It was approximately 170 TCR beta chains that were listed as cytomegalovirus-associated. HLA-A and HLA-B allele assignments for most subjects were reportedly predicted accurately using TCR beta sequences.

This TCR was sampled from a man aged 25-45 years in good health and CMV-seronegative. V usage is TRBV6-5 and J usage is TRBJ2-5; D is undetermined. The J call is in doubt because the DNA end fits TRBJ2-7 better. Sequencing was carried out using PBMCs. The CDR3: CASSYGPEPYEQYF. The DNA for the CDR3 is TGTGCCAGCAGTTACGGGCCTGAGCCCTACGAGCAGTACTTC.